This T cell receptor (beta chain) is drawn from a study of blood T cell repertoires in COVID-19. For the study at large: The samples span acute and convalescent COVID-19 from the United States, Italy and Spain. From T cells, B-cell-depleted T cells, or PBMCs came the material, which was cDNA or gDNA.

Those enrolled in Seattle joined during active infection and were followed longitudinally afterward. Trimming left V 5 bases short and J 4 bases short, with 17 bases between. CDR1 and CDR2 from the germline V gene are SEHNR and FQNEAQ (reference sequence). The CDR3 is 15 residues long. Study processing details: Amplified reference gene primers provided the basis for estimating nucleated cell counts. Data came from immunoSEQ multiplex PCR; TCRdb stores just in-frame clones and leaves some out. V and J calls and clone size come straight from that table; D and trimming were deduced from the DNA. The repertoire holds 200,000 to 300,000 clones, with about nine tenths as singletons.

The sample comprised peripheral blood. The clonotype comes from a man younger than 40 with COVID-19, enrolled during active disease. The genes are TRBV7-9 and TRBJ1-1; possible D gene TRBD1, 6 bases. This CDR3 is CASSEQGQIGTEAFF. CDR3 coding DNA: TGTGCCAGCAGCGAGCAGGGGCAGATAGGCACTGAAGCTTTCTTT.